These 22 T cell receptor beta chains came from one sample sequenced in a study of blood T cells in healthy people across ages. The authors ran a second PCR of about 7 to 11 cycles using a sample-barcoded 5' primer and a J-beta primer mix. Using its own MiXCR run on the 5' RACE reads, TCRdb lists one record per CDR3 protein. The profile shows roughly 730,000 distinct CDR3 sequences, more than 55% of them singletons. The specimen sequenced was blood. The source of these receptors is a man aged 35 to 55 in good health.

The chain combines TRBV28 with TRBJ2-7; D ambiguous. Germline-derived CDR1 and CDR2 are MDHEN and SYDVKM. V was clipped by 3 bases and J by 2 bases, with 5 bases between them. CDR3 size: 12 residues. CDR3 in DNA: TGTGCCAGCAGTTTCCCAGCCTACGAGCAGTACTTC. Translation gives CASSFPAYEQYF.

This chain connects TRBV28 to TRBJ2-1; 13 bases line up with TRBD2. The CDR3 has 20 amino acids. V lost 7 bases to trimming and J lost 6 bases; unmatched junction nucleotides: 21. Germline V gives CDR1 MDHEN, CDR2 SYDVKM. The CDR3 spells CASNIPPPGLAGTGSNEQFF. The CDR3 nucleotides are TGTGCCAGCAACATCCCACCCCCGGGACTAGCGGGGACAGGGAGCAATGAGCAGTTCTTC.

The gene calls are TRBV7-2 and TRBJ2-3, with D possibly being TRBD2 (5 bases). The germline V gene has CDR1 SGHTA and CDR2 FQGNSA. This CDR3 is built from 15 residues. Trimming cost V 5 bases and J 2 bases, with 14 bases left between them. CDR3 in amino acids: CASSPRSGYTDTQYF. CDR3 nucleotides: TGTGCCAGCAGCCCCCGGAGCGGTTACACAGATACGCAGTATTTT.

This clonotype was picked up a small number of times. The chain uses TRBV6-6 and TRBJ1-6; TRBD1 matches at 8 bases. In germline, CDR1 is MNHNY, CDR2 SVGAGI (reference sequence). This CDR3 contains 15 residues. The V and J ends lost 5 bases and 5 bases, in that order; junction bases with no gene match: 5. The CDR3 loop is CASSPRQGHNSPLHF. DNA for the CDR3: TGTGCCAGCAGTCCTCGACAGGGGCATAATTCACCCCTCCACTTT.

V and J are TRBV6-1 and TRBJ1-1; 8 bases match TRBD1. Germline assignment: CDR1 MNHNS and CDR2 SASEGT. J was trimmed by 0 bases and V by 8 bases; bases with no gene match: 8. The CDR3 loop spans 15 amino acids. CDR3 residues: CASSGQVLMNTEAFF. The CDR3 DNA is TGTGCCAGCTCGGGACAGGTCCTTATGAACACTGAAGCTTTCTTT.

The DNA of the CDR3 is TGTGCCAGCAGCCCAACGGGGGGAATAACGACTAGCGGGGGGTACAATGAGCAGTTCTTC. Amino acid sequence: CASSPTGGITTSGGYNEQFF. The chain joins TRBV11-2 to TRBJ2-1; 13 bases map to TRBD2. CDR1 is SGHAT and CDR2 is FQNNGV in the germline V gene. V gave up 5 bases and J gave up 4 bases; unmatched junction bases: 17. This CDR3 has 20 amino acids.

This chain joins TRBV28 and TRBJ2-5; 16 nucleotides line up with TRBD2. The tail of the sequence fits TRBJ2-7 better, so the J call may be wrong. CDR1 and CDR2 from the germline V gene are MDHEN and SYDVKM. This CDR3 contains 15 residues. CDR3 residues: CASSSGTSGRGEQYF. The CDR3 DNA reads as TGTGCCAGCAGTTCCGGGACTAGCGGGAGGGGCGAGCAGTACTTC.

Only a few counts were recorded for this clonotype. The V gene is TRBV4-2, the J gene TRBJ2-5; 8 nucleotides match TRBD2. The CDR3 covers 16 residues. V dropped 0 bases and J dropped 1; count of bases not matched to a gene: 4. Germline lookup yields CDR1 LGHNA and CDR2 YNFKEQ. This CDR3 is CASSQEIAGLQETQYF. CDR3 DNA sequence: TGTGCCAGCAGCCAAGAGATAGCGGGGCTCCAAGAGACCCAGTACTTC.

The chain uses TRBV2 and TRBJ2-6, with a possible D match to TRBD1 (5 bases). V lost 8 bases and J lost 7, with 21 bases in between. CDR3 length: 16 residues. The V gene's germline CDR1 is SNHLY and CDR2 FYNNEI. The CDR3: CASQFIKGLGANVLTF. The CDR3 DNA follows: TGTGCCAGCCAGTTCATAAAGGGGTTAGGAGCCAACGTCCTGACTTTC.

This rearrangement joins TRBV11-2 to TRBJ2-1; no reliable D call. Trimming shortened V by 5 bases and J by 8 bases, and 13 bases separated the two germline ends. Germline CDR1 is SGHAT and CDR2 is FQNNGV. The CDR3 extends over 13 amino acids. In nucleotides, the CDR3 is TGTGCCAGCAGCCCCGGCCGGCCCTATGAGCAGTTCTTC. It translates to CASSPGRPYEQFF.

This chain uses TRBV11-2 with TRBJ2-1; 10 bases are shared with TRBD2. The germline gives CDR1 SGHAT, CDR2 FQNNGV. This CDR3 spans 14 amino acids. The V segment lost 6 bases and the J segment 6 bases; nucleotides outside the gene matches: 5. CDR3 loop: CASSLTSGLNEQFF. The CDR3 DNA sequence: TGTGCCAGCAGTTTGACTAGCGGGCTCAATGAGCAGTTCTTC. Supplemented by reference TRBV11-2 and TRBJ2-1, the full variable domain reads EAGVAQSPRYKIIEKRQSVAFWCNPISGHATLYWYQQILGQGPKLLIQFQNNGVVDDSQLPKDRFSAERLKGVDSTLKIQPAKLEDSAVYLCASSLTSGLNEQFFGPGTRLTVL.

V and J are TRBV5-1 and TRBJ2-1; D is ambiguous. Germline CDR1 reads SGHRS; CDR2 reads YFSETQ. The CDR3 contains 16 residues. The germline V and J ends were trimmed by 2 bases and 0 bases, with 12 bases remaining between them. The CDR3 protein is CASSLRQSSSYNEQFF. The CDR3 DNA follows: TGCGCCAGCAGCTTACGACAAAGCTCCTCCTACAATGAGCAGTTCTTC.

This clonotype has more than one count but fewer than ten. The CDR3 here is CASSLVGGSSSYNEQFF. The CDR3 DNA is TGTGCCAGCAGCTTGGTCGGCGGGTCGAGCTCCTACAATGAGCAGTTCTTC. The chain employs TRBV5-6 and TRBJ2-1, with a possible D match to TRBD2 (5 bases). The germline gives CDR1 SGHDT, CDR2 YYEEEE. Trimming cost V 0 bases and J 0 bases, with 13 bases left between them. The CDR3 extends over 17 amino acids.

The V gene is TRBV7-2, the J gene TRBJ2-5; 13 bases align to TRBD2. The DNA end is more similar to TRBJ2-7, so the J call may be wrong. The CDR3 consists of 18 residues. The germline V gene encodes CDR1 SGHTA and CDR2 FQGNSA. The CDR3 is CASSLEGTSGIPTNEQYF. The CDR3 DNA is TGTGCCAGCAGCTTAGAAGGGACTAGCGGGATCCCTACTAACGAGCAGTACTTC.

V is TRBV4-3 and J is TRBJ1-2; D is uncertain. CDR3 length: 15 residues. The germline V gene encodes CDR1 LGHNA and CDR2 YSLEER. The V and J ends lost 2 bases and 1 base respectively, with 11 bases between them. The CDR3 DNA reads as TGCGCCAGCAGCCAATCCTCACAGCGTAACTATGGCTACACCTTC. Encoded protein: CASSQSSQRNYGYTF.

The rearrangement joins TRBV12-3 or TRBV12-4 to TRBJ2-5; the D gene could be TRBD1 or TRBD2 (6 bases each). The CDR3 runs to 14 residues. Trimming cost V 6 bases and J 5 bases, with 16 bases left between them. CDR3 sequence reads: CASRPTGRWETQYF. For the CDR3, the DNA is TGTGCCAGCAGACCAACAGGGAGGTGGGAGACCCAGTACTTC.

This clonotype was picked up a small number of times. The V gene is TRBV5-1, the J gene TRBJ1-2; 8 nucleotides agree with TRBD1. This CDR3 comprises 17 residues. From germline, CDR1 is SGHRS and CDR2 YFSETQ. V lost 0 bases and J lost 4; bases outside the gene matches: 11. The CDR3 protein is CASSLDALGQGAYGYTF. The CDR3 DNA reads as TGCGCCAGCAGCTTGGATGCTTTAGGACAGGGTGCCTATGGCTACACCTTC.

The V gene is TRBV12-5, the J gene TRBJ2-1; no firm D call. V lost 7 bases and J lost 8, with 6 bases in between. The CDR3 consists of 10 residues. Germline values: CDR1 LGHNT, CDR2 FRNRAP. In DNA, the CDR3 is TGTGCTAGTGCTTCGGATGAGCAGTTCTTC. Translated: CASASDEQFF.

Only a few counts were recorded for this clonotype. V is TRBV20-1 and J is TRBJ2-4; the match to TRBD2 covers 13 bases. Trimming cost V 3 bases and J 7 bases; bases outside gene matches: 9. Germline V gene lookup returns CDR1 DFQATT and CDR2 SNEGSKA (reference sequence). This CDR3 comprises 16 residues. CDR3 loop: CSARSLLAGGPNIQYF. CDR3 nucleotides: TGCAGTGCTAGGTCCCTACTAGCGGGAGGGCCGAACATTCAGTACTTC.

The chain recombines TRBV6-5 with TRBJ2-4; a weak D match, TRBD1 (7 bases). The V gene lost 5 bases and the J gene lost 7 bases, with 15 bases spanning the gap. The CDR3 sequence is 14 residues long. Per germline, CDR1 MNHEY and CDR2 SVGAGI. In DNA, the CDR3 is TGTGCCAGCAGTGACCCGACAGGGAGGAACATTCAGTACTTC. Encoded protein: CASSDPTGRNIQYF.

The sample holds a few counts of this clonotype. CDR3 sequence reads: CASSQVRGDGYTF. Written as DNA, the CDR3 is TGTGCCAGCAGCCAAGTTAGGGGAGATGGCTACACCTTC. The V call is TRBV16, the J call TRBJ1-2; tentatively, D is TRBD1 (5 bases). Trimming left V 2 bases short and J 6 bases short, with 10 bases between. In germline, CDR1 is KGHSY, CDR2 FQNENV. The CDR3 is 13 residues long.

This chain connects TRBV27 to TRBJ1-2; TRBD1 matches at 7 bases. The CDR3 has 14 amino acids. The germline gives CDR1 MNHEY, CDR2 SMNVEV (reference sequence). After removal of 9 bases from V and 4 bases from J, the junction contained 11 bases not matched to a gene. The CDR3 region is CASRMGDRVYGYTF. As DNA, the CDR3 is TGTGCCAGTAGAATGGGTGACAGGGTCTATGGCTACACCTTC.